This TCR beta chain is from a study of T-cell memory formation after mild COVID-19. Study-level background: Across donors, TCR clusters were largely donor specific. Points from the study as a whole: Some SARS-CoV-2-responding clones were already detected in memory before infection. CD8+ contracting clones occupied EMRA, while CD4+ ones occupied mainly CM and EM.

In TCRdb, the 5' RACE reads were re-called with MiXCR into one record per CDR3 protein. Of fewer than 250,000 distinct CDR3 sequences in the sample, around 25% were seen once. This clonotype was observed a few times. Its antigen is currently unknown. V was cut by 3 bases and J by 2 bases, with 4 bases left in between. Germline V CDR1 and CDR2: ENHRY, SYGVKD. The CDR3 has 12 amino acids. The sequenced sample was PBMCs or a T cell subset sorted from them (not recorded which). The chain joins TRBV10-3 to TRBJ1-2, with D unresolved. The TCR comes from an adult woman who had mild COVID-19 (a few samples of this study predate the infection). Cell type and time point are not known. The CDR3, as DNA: TGTGCCATCAGTGAAGAGAACTATGGCTACACCTTC. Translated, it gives CAISEENYGYTF.